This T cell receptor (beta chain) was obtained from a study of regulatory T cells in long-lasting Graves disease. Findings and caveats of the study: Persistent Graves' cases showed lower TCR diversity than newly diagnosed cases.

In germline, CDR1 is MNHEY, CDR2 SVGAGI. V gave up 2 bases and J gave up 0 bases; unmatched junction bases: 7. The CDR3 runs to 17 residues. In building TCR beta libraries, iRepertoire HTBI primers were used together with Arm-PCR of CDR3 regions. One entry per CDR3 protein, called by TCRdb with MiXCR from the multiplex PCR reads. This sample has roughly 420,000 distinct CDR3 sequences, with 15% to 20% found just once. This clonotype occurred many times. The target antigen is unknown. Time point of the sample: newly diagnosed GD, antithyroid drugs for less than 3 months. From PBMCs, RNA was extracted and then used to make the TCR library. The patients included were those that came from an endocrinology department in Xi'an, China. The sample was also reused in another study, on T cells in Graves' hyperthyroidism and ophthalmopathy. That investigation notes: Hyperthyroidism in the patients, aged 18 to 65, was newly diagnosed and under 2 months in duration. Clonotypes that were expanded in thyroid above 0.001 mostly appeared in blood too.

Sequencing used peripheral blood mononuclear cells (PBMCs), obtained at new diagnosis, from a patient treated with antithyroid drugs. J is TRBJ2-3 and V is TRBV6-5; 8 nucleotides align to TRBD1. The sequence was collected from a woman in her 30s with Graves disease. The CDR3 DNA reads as TGTGCCAGCAGTTACGTGGGACAGGACGTTAGCACAGATACGCAGTATTTT. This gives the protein CASSYVGQDVSTDTQYF.